The source of this TCR beta chain is a study of siplizumab effects on memory and regulatory T cells. Findings and caveats of the study: Neither a naive nor a memory phenotype was assignable to roughly 80-97% of proliferating CD4+ or CD8+ clones. Naive T cells appeared more diverse than memory cells and seemed to be major alloresponse contributors. Confirmation was lacking for the suppressive function of proliferating Tregs derived from siplizumab cultures.

This clone was found once. Its target is not known. The germline V gene has CDR1 ENHRY and CDR2 SYGVKD. V lost 6 bases and J 3 bases, leaving 15 bases between the germline ends. There are 15 residues in the CDR3. Per sample, 75,000 to 100,000 TCR templates underwent assay. Libraries were prepared by immunoSEQ multiplex PCR; TCRdb keeps only in-frame clonotypes and omits some of them. The sample gives 100,000 or so clones, around 93% of which show up once; about 0.32% is in the top ten. The chain joins TRBV10-3 to TRBJ1-5; perhaps TRBD1 as D (5 bases). The sequencing input was CD4+ T cells sorted from blood. The clonotype was recovered from a human donor in good health. CDR3 sequence reads: CAISSGQVTNQPQHF. The CDR3 region has the DNA TGTGCCATCAGCTCCGGACAAGTCACCAATCAGCCCCAGCATTTT.